A selection of T cell receptor beta chains follows, all from one sample in a study of shared clonotypes between healthy human individuals. Generated by immunoSEQ multiplex PCR, the TCRdb table keeps only in-frame clones and is missing some. This table has about 2.4 million clones, roughly 93% appearing once. Sequencing used naive CD4+ T cells from PBMCs. Receptors were obtained from a man younger than 35 in good health. Some clones in this sample may be carry-over from other donors' samples. CDR3s include the opening cysteine and the closing phenylalanine or tryptophan. The D gene is left open where the match is weak. Some rows mark clone size as missing; the rest say once, few, many or name a class of expanded clone.

D: .
J: TRBJ2-7
size: .
V: TRBV5-4
CDR3: CASSSGDRAYEQYF
DNA: TGTGCCAGCAGCTCGGGAGACAGGGCTTACGAGCAGTACTTC

D: .
J: TRBJ2-2
size: .
V: TRBV7-2
CDR3: CASSLGGVRTTGELFF
DNA: TGTGCCAGCAGCTTAGGAGGGGTGCGGACCACCGGGGAGCTGTTTTTT

D: TRBD2
J: TRBJ2-1
size: .
V: TRBV6-5
CDR3: CASSYSGSGSIGEQFF
DNA: TGTGCCAGCAGTTACTCTGGTAGCGGGAGTATCGGTGAGCAGTTCTTC

D: .
J: TRBJ2-1
size: once
V: TRBV6-5
CDR3: CASSYSVSSYNEQFF
DNA: TGTGCCAGCAGTTACTCGGTCAGCTCCTACAATGAGCAGTTCTTC

D: .
J: TRBJ2-2
size: .
V: TRBV27
CDR3: CASSYIGRTSTGELFF
DNA: TGTGCCAGCAGTTACATCGGGAGAACCTCCACCGGGGAGCTGTTTTTT

D: TRBD2
J: TRBJ2-1
size: .
V: TRBV7-2
CDR3: CASSSWTSGRVSGNEQFF
DNA: TGTGCCAGCAGCTCCTGGACTAGCGGGAGGGTTAGTGGCAATGAGCAGTTCTTC

D: .
J: TRBJ2-7
size: few
V: TRBV5-1
CDR3: CASSLIPSEQYF
DNA: TGCGCCAGCAGCTTGATTCCCAGCGAGCAGTACTTC

D: .
J: TRBJ2-1
size: .
V: TRBV30
CDR3: CAWKGRLGATNEQFF
DNA: TGTGCCTGGAAGGGACGCCTGGGAGCGACTAATGAGCAGTTCTTC

D: TRBD1
J: TRBJ1-2
size: .
V: TRBV28
CDR3: CASSSDRAGYGYTF
DNA: TGTGCCAGCAGTTCAGACAGGGCTGGCTATGGCTACACCTTC

D: TRBD2
J: TRBJ2-7
size: .
V: TRBV7-2
CDR3: CASSLLAIREGGPYEQYF
DNA: TGTGCCAGCAGCTTATTGGCCATACGGGAGGGGGGCCCCTACGAGCAGTACTTC

D: .
J: TRBJ2-5
size: .
V: TRBV27
CDR3: CASSLYPSVEPQETQYF
DNA: TGTGCCAGCAGTTTATACCCATCGGTGGAGCCCCAAGAGACCCAGTACTTC

D: .
J: TRBJ2-3
size: .
V: TRBV4-1
CDR3: CASSQSPPASTQYF
DNA: TGCGCCAGCAGCCAAAGCCCACCCGCCAGTACGCAGTATTTT

D: TRBD1
J: TRBJ2-1
size: .
V: TRBV28
CDR3: CASSAHRGTYNEQFF
DNA: TGTGCCAGCAGTGCCCACAGGGGGACCTACAATGAGCAGTTCTTC

D: TRBD1
J: TRBJ1-5
size: few
V: TRBV2
CDR3: CASRQDRVQPQHF
DNA: TGTGCCAGCAGGCAGGACAGGGTACAGCCCCAGCATTTT

D: .
J: TRBJ1-3
size: .
V: TRBV5-4
CDR3: CASSFGGPGNTIYF
DNA: TGTGCCAGCAGCTTCGGGGGGCCTGGAAACACCATATATTTT

D: TRBD2
J: TRBJ2-7
size: .
V: TRBV7-3
CDR3: CASSSRPGLAGVGQYF
DNA: TGTGCCAGCAGCTCCCGCCCGGGACTAGCGGGAGTAGGGCAGTACTTC

D: TRBD1
J: TRBJ1-2
size: .
V: TRBV4-2
CDR3: CASSPPGTGSDYGYTF
DNA: TGTGCCAGCAGCCCTCCCGGGACAGGGTCCGACTATGGCTACACCTTC

D: .
J: TRBJ1-2
size: .
V: TRBV28
CDR3: CASSLVGVDGGYTF
DNA: TGTGCCAGCAGTTTAGTGGGAGTCGATGGTGGCTACACCTTC

D: TRBD2
J: TRBJ2-2
size: .
V: TRBV19
CDR3: CASGTSAFLRSGELFF
DNA: TGTGCCAGTGGGACTAGCGCGTTTCTCCGATCCGGGGAGCTGTTTTTT

D: .
J: TRBJ2-2
size: .
V: TRBV30
CDR3: CAWSVGGGELFF
DNA: TGTGCCTGGAGTGTTGGGGGCGGGGAGCTGTTTTTT

D: TRBD1
J: TRBJ1-1
size: .
V: TRBV7-2
CDR3: CASSLSQGGTEAFF
DNA: TGTGCCAGCAGCTTGTCTCAGGGGGGCACTGAAGCTTTCTTT

D: .
J: TRBJ1-5
size: .
V: TRBV2
CDR3: CASRLENSNQPQHF
DNA: TGTGCCAGCAGGTTAGAGAATAGCAATCAGCCCCAGCATTTT

D: TRBD1
J: TRBJ1-2
size: .
V: TRBV28
CDR3: CASSSGDRFYGYTF
DNA: TGTGCCAGCAGTTCAGGGGACAGGTTCTATGGCTACACCTTC

D: TRBD1
J: TRBJ2-5
size: once
V: TRBV7-9
CDR3: CASSLGTGQETQYF
DNA: TGTGCCAGCAGCTTAGGGACAGGCCAAGAGACCCAGTACTTC

D: .
J: TRBJ2-3
size: .
V: TRBV9
CDR3: CASSFTPSVDTDTQYF
DNA: TGTGCCAGCAGCTTCACCCCTTCGGTCGACACAGATACGCAGTATTTT

D: .
J: TRBJ1-2
size: .
V: TRBV19
CDR3: CASSRDSEFGYTF
DNA: TGTGCCAGTAGTCGAGACAGTGAATTCGGCTACACCTTC

D: .
J: TRBJ2-7
size: .
V: TRBV9
CDR3: CASSVGWGANVYEQYF
DNA: TGTGCCAGCAGCGTAGGTTGGGGGGCAAACGTCTACGAGCAGTACTTC

D: .
J: TRBJ1-5
size: .
V: TRBV10-2
CDR3: CASVGGEGQPQHF
DNA: TGCGCCAGCGTGGGTGGGGAGGGTCAGCCCCAGCATTTT

D: .
J: TRBJ1-2
size: .
V: TRBV7-2
CDR3: CASSRLLEGSYGYTF
DNA: TGTGCCAGCAGCCGCCTGTTAGAGGGGTCCTATGGCTACACCTTC

D: .
J: TRBJ1-2
size: once
V: TRBV9
CDR3: CASSPERTSDGYTF
DNA: TGTGCCAGCAGCCCCGAGAGAACCTCGGATGGCTACACCTTC

D: .
J: TRBJ2-1
size: .
V: TRBV7-3
CDR3: CASSGFEGDRQFF
DNA: TGTGCCAGCAGCGGGTTTGAAGGTGATCGGCAGTTCTTC

D: TRBD2
J: TRBJ2-7
size: .
V: TRBV5-4
CDR3: CASSLVGGNEQYF
DNA: TGTGCCAGCAGCTTGGTGGGAGGGAACGAGCAGTACTTC

D: TRBD1
J: TRBJ1-5
size: .
V: TRBV6-1
CDR3: CASSVGTGYNQPQHF
DNA: TGTGCCAGCAGTGTCGGGACAGGGTACAATCAGCCCCAGCATTTT

D: .
J: TRBJ1-6
size: .
V: TRBV7-9
CDR3: CASSRRDSPHYNSPLHF
DNA: TGTGCCAGCAGCCGGCGGGACTCTCCTCACTATAATTCACCCCTCCACTTT

D: TRBD1
J: TRBJ2-7
size: .
V: TRBV7-7
CDR3: CASSFVRGQGYEQYF
DNA: TGTGCCAGCAGCTTTGTTCGTGGACAGGGGTACGAGCAGTACTTC

D: TRBD1
J: TRBJ2-1
size: once
V: TRBV2
CDR3: CASSTPGQGRNEQFF
DNA: TGTGCCAGCAGTACCCCGGGACAGGGGCGAAATGAGCAGTTCTTC

D: TRBD1
J: TRBJ2-7
size: .
V: TRBV30
CDR3: CAWNRQGVYEQYF
DNA: TGTGCCTGGAACAGACAGGGAGTTTACGAGCAGTACTTC

D: TRBD1
J: TRBJ1-1
size: once
V: TRBV5-1
CDR3: CASSLGQGRTEAFF
DNA: TGCGCCAGCAGCTTGGGACAGGGGAGAACTGAAGCTTTCTTT

D: .
J: TRBJ2-1
size: .
V: TRBV2
CDR3: CASSRGLPSYNEQFF
DNA: TGTGCCAGCAGTCGAGGGTTACCCTCCTACAATGAGCAGTTCTTC

D: TRBD1
J: TRBJ1-2
size: .
V: TRBV6-5
CDR3: CASSYEAGGFRGYTF
DNA: TGTGCCAGCAGTTACGAGGCAGGGGGGTTTCGTGGCTACACCTTC

D: .
J: TRBJ1-3
size: .
V: TRBV9
CDR3: CASSPYPPNTIYF
DNA: TGTGCCAGCAGCCCCTACCCCCCAAACACCATATATTTT

D: .
J: TRBJ1-5
size: .
V: TRBV10-3
CDR3: CAISRDRNQPQHF
DNA: TGTGCCATCAGCCGAGACAGGAATCAGCCCCAGCATTTT

D: TRBD2
J: TRBJ2-7
size: .
V: TRBV25-1
CDR3: CASSEYDLSGGEQYF
DNA: TGTGCCAGCAGTGAATATGACCTTTCGGGGGGCGAGCAGTACTTC

D: .
J: TRBJ2-7
size: .
V: TRBV2
CDR3: CASTKEIQGEQYF
DNA: TGTGCCAGCACGAAAGAAATTCAGGGGGAGCAGTACTTC

D: .
J: TRBJ2-7
size: .
V: TRBV13
CDR3: CASSRDSYEQYF
DNA: TGTGCCAGCAGCCGTGACAGCTACGAGCAGTACTTC

D: TRBD1
J: TRBJ1-1
size: .
V: TRBV7-8
CDR3: CASSLAGTVNTEAFF
DNA: TGTGCCAGCAGCTTAGCTGGGACAGTGAACACTGAAGCTTTCTTT

D: .
J: TRBJ2-7
size: .
V: TRBV7-8
CDR3: CASSSTTALSSYEQYF
DNA: TGTGCCAGCAGCTCGACGACGGCCCTCAGCTCCTACGAGCAGTACTTC

D: TRBD2
J: TRBJ2-1
size: once
V: TRBV7-8
CDR3: CASSSRGTSGTYNEQFF
DNA: TGTGCCAGCAGCTCGAGGGGGACTAGCGGGACCTACAATGAGCAGTTCTTC

D: .
J: TRBJ1-3
size: .
V: TRBV7-2
CDR3: CASSLGRLWNTIYF
DNA: TGTGCCAGCAGCTTGGGTCGCCTTTGGAACACCATATATTTT

D: TRBD2
J: TRBJ2-6
size: .
V: TRBV2
CDR3: CASSGLIGGRAFGANVLTF
DNA: TGTGCCAGCAGTGGCCTCATAGGCGGGAGGGCTTTTGGGGCCAACGTCCTGACTTTC

D: TRBD2
J: TRBJ2-3
size: .
V: TRBV5-1
CDR3: CASSLYETSGISDTQYF
DNA: TGCGCCAGCAGCTTGTACGAGACTAGCGGGATTTCGGATACGCAGTATTTT

D: TRBD2
J: TRBJ2-3
size: .
V: TRBV7-9
CDR3: CASSLFSGSSRAQYF
DNA: TGTGCCAGCAGCTTATTTAGCGGGAGTTCCCGGGCCCAGTATTTT

D: .
J: TRBJ2-6
size: once
V: TRBV5-1
CDR3: CASSLAVVRSGSGVLTF
DNA: TGCGCCAGCAGCTTGGCCGTGGTGCGCTCGGGTAGCGGCGTCCTGACTTTC

D: TRBD2
J: TRBJ2-7
size: .
V: TRBV6-9
CDR3: CASSRGLAEGSYEQYF
DNA: TGTGCCAGCAGTCGAGGACTAGCGGAGGGTTCCTACGAGCAGTACTTC

D: .
J: TRBJ2-7
size: .
V: TRBV6-1
CDR3: CASTGTQFEQYF
DNA: TGTGCCAGCACCGGGACGCAATTCGAGCAGTACTTC